These 2 T cell receptor beta chains were sequenced from one sample in a study of siplizumab effects on memory and regulatory T cells. Researchers maintained the mixed lymphocyte reaction cells in coculture at 37°C for approximately six days. Measured with immunoSEQ multiplex PCR; TCRdb has only the in-frame clones, and not every one. Of approximately 9,600 clones detected, around 45% appear once; the ten largest clones hold about 20%. Their antigens are not known. Source material: CFSE-low (dividing) CD4+ T cells sorted from an allogeneic mixed lymphocyte reaction. The source of these receptors is a human donor in good health; the cells came from an allogeneic mixed lymphocyte reaction.

This chain links TRBV30 with TRBJ1-1, with D uncertain. This CDR3 has 11 amino acids. From germline, CDR1 is GTSNPN and CDR2 SVGIG (reference sequence). V was clipped by 3 bases and J by 1 base, with 3 bases between them. The CDR3 loop reads CAWRENTEAFF. The CDR3, as DNA: TGTGCCTGGAGAGAGAACACTGAAGCTTTCTTT.

The sample holds a few counts of this clone. The J gene is TRBJ2-5, the V gene TRBV7-9; 7 nucleotides match TRBD2. The CDR3 extends over 14 amino acids. V was pared by 7 bases and J by 0 bases, with 5 bases of the junction left unmatched. Germline CDR1 and CDR2: SEHNR and FQNEAQ (reference sequence). CDR3 nucleotides: TGTGCCAGCACTCTGGGAGGGGACCAAGAGACCCAGTACTTC. This sequence encodes CASTLGGDQETQYF.